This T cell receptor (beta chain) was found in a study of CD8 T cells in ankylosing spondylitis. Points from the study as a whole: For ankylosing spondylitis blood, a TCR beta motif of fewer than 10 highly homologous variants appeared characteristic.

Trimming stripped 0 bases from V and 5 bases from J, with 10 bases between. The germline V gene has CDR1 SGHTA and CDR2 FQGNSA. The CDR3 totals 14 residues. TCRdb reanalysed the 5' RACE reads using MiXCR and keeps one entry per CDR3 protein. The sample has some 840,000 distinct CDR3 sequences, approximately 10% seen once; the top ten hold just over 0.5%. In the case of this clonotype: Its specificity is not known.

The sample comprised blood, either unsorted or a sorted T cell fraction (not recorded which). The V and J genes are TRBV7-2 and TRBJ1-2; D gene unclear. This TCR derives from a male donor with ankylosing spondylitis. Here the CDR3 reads CASSLAALGYGYTF. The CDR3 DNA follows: TGTGCCAGCAGCTTAGCCGCCCTAGGGTATGGCTACACCTTC.